This TCR beta chain was retrieved from a study of a mutant IDH1 vaccine in newly diagnosed glioma. Germline trimming cut 4 bases from V and 14 bases from J; bases unmatched to any gene: 18. CDR3 length: 15 residues. Germline-derived CDR1 and CDR2 are SGHNT and YYREEE (reference sequence). The method was immunoSEQ multiplex PCR; TCRdb's version includes in-frame clones alone and lacks a portion of them. The repertoire holds more than 80,000 clones, with about 83% as singletons. This sample's time point: baseline, week 1 (first vaccination visit). As to treatment: pre-vaccination baseline after standard-of-care therapy.

The TCR sequence derives from a woman in her fifties or sixties with glioma. The rearrangement links TRBV5-4 to TRBJ2-3; 8 nucleotides match TRBD2. Source: PBMCs, taken from a glioma patient treated with radiotherapy, temozolomide or both. For the CDR3, the DNA is TGTGCCAGCAGCAGAGGGGAGCGAGCGGGGGACTCGTCGTATTTT. This sequence encodes CASSRGERAGDSSYF.